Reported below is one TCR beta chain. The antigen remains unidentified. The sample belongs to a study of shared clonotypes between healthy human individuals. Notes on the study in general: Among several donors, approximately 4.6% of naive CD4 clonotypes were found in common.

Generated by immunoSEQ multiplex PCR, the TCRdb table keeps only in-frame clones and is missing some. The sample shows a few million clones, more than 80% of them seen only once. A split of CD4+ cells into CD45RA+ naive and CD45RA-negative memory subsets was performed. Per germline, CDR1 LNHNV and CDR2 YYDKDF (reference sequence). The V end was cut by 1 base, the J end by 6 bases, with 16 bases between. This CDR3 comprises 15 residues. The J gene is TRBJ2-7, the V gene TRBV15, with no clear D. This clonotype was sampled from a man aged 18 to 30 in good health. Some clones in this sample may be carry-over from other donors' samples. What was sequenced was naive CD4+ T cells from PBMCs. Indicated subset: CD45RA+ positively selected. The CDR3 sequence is CATSRGDTIPAEQYF. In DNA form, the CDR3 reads TGTGCCACCAGCAGAGGCGATACTATCCCCGCCGAGCAGTACTTC. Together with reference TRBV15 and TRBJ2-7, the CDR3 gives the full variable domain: DAMVIQNPRYQVTQFGKPVTLSCSQTLNHNVMYWYQQKSSQAPKLLFHYYDKDFNNEADTPDNFQSRRPNTSFCFLDIRSPGLGDTAMYLCATSRGDTIPAEQYFGPGTRLTVT.